This T cell receptor beta chain derives from a study of neurological immune-mediated disorders. This clonotype was observed at least ten times. What it binds is unknown. Unsorted libraries were prepared from 2 million PBMCs held at -80 C. The authors made cDNA by 5'RACE with 10-nucleotide random UMIs. TCRdb called the 5' RACE reads again in MiXCR, with one record for every CDR3 protein. Of about 20,000 distinct CDR3 sequences in the sample, roughly a tenth were seen once. Germline assignment: CDR1 ENHRY and CDR2 SYGVKD. The V gene lost 1 base and the J gene lost 1 base, with 7 bases spanning the gap. The CDR3 is 14 amino acids. Study findings and constraints: None of the CDR3 amino acid sequences found in expanded clones was shared across subjects. This suggests that the TCR-beta repertoires were private in all groups. In HTLV-1-associated myelopathy, TCR clonal expansion was greatest, and in multiple sclerosis it was least, below healthy controls.

V gene TRBV10-3 combines with J gene TRBJ1-1; D gene unclear. The specimen was PBMCs. The sequence was collected from a woman aged 55 to 70 with HTLV-1-associated myelopathy (HAM/TSP). For the CDR3, the DNA is TGTGCCATCAGTGAGTATAGGACGAACACTGAAGCTTTCTTT. It codes for CAISEYRTNTEAFF.